This T cell receptor (beta chain) was documented in a study of spatial heterogeneity in lung cancer. Time point specified: blood at routine non-recurrence follow-up after resection. This clonotype was seen only a few times. TCRdb ran MiXCR on the 5' RACE reads and lists one entry per CDR3 protein. The sample yields 72,000 or so distinct CDR3 sequences, about 8.2% seen once. J lost 4 bases, V lost 0 bases, and 3 bases had no gene match. CDR1 and CDR2 from the germline V gene are MNHNS and SASEGT. The CDR3 is made up of 15 amino acids. The sequence was obtained from a female donor with early-stage non-small cell lung cancer. This rearrangement joins TRBV6-1 to TRBJ2-5; 9 bases match TRBD1. The sequencing here drew on PBMCs, taken at follow-up. The CDR3 here is CASSEAWDRVETQYF. The CDR3 DNA sequence: TGTGCCAGCAGTGAAGCGTGGGACAGGGTAGAGACCCAGTACTTC.